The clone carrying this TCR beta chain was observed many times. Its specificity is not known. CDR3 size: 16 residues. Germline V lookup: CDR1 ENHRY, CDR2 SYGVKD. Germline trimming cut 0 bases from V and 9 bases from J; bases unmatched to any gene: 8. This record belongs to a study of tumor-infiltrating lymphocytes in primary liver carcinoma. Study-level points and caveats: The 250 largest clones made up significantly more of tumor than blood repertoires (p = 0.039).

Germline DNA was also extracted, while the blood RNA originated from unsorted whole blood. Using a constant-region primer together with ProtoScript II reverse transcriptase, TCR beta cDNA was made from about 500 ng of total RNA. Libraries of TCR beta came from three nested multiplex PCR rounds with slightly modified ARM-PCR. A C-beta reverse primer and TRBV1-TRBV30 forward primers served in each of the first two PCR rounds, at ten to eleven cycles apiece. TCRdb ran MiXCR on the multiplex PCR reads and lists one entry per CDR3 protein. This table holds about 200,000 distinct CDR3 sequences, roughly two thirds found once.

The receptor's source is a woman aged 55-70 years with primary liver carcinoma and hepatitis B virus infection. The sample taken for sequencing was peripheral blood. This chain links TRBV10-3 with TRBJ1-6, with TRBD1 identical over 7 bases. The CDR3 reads CAISESGKGAGSPLHF. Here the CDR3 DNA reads TGTGCCATCAGTGAGTCGGGCAAGGGGGCCGGTTCACCCCTCCACTTT.